These T cell receptor beta chains were read from a single sample in a study of molecular identifiers for immune sequencing clone quantification. In TCRdb, the PCR reads were re-called with MiXCR into one record per CDR3 protein. The sample holds around 480,000 distinct CDR3 sequences, approximately 25% seen once. Specimen: naive CD8+ T cells from blood, with Jurkat cell RNA spiked in. Every receptor here comes from a human donor in good health. Some libraries in this study had Jurkat cell RNA spiked in. Each CDR3 is given with its conserved first and last residue. A D gene is named only where the DNA matches it firmly. The size field is filled for only some rows; it gives once, few, many or a size class.

-,TRBJ2-1,-,TRBV7-9,TGTGCCAGCAGAGAACCGTTCTACAATGAGCAGTTCTTC,CASREPFYNEQFF
few,TRBJ2-7,-,TRBV5-8,TGTGCCAGCACGGACTACTCCTACGAGCAGTACTTC,CASTDYSYEQYF
few,TRBJ1-1,TRBD1,TRBV6-2/TRBV6-3,TGTGCCAGCAGAGCCAGGGGGGGAAAAGGGACTGAAGCTTTCTTT,CASRARGGKGTEAFF
few,TRBJ2-5,TRBD2,TRBV20-1,TGCAGTGCTAGAGCCAGCGGGGGGGCGAGTTTCTGGGAGACCCAGTACTTC,CSARASGGASFWETQYF
few,TRBJ2-5,-,TRBV24-1,TGTGCCACCGGGACGTTAGCGGTAAACCAAGAGACCCAGTACTTC,CATGTLAVNQETQYF
few,TRBJ2-6,-,TRBV6-6,TGTGCCAGCAGGGAGACCTCTGGGGCCAACGTCCTGACTTTC,CASRETSGANVLTF
-,TRBJ2-3,-,TRBV9,TGTGCCAGCAGTGGGGGATATGGTCCTAGCACAGATACGCAGTATTTT,CASSGGYGPSTDTQYF
-,TRBJ1-3,-,TRBV4-3,TGCGCCAGCAGCCAAGATCTGAGCTCTGGAACCACCATATATTTT,CASSQDLSSGTTIYF
-,TRBJ1-2,-,TRBV7-6,TGTGCCAGCAGCTTCGGCAAAAACTATGGCTACACCTTC,CASSFGKNYGYTF
-,TRBJ1-5,-,TRBV19,TGTGCCAGTAGTTGGGGGGGGATCCAGGGTTATAGCAATCAGCCCCAGCATTTT,CASSWGGIQGYSNQPQHF
many,TRBJ1-5,-,TRBV28,TGTGCCAGCAGTTTTACTGGGACTGGCAGCAATCAGCCCCAGCATTTT,CASSFTGTGSNQPQHF
many,TRBJ2-6,-,TRBV24-1,TGTGCCACTCAACCAAGCTCTGGGGCCAACGTCCTGACTTTC,CATQPSSGANVLTF
-,TRBJ1-3,TRBD1,TRBV19,TGTGCCACCCGGACAGGCCCGTCCTCTGGAAACACCATATATTTT,CATRTGPSSGNTIYF
many,TRBJ2-5,-,TRBV7-9,TGTGCCAGCAGCTTTCTGGGGGGAGACCAAGAGACCCAGTACTTC,CASSFLGGDQETQYF
few,TRBJ2-5,TRBD2,TRBV12-3/TRBV12-4,TGTGCCAGCAGTTTAGGCGGGGGGCCGGAGACCCAGTACTTC,CASSLGGGPETQYF
few,TRBJ1-1,-,TRBV30,TGTGCCTGGAGTGGCGGGGCCCGTGAAGCTTTCTTT,CAWSGGAREAFF
-,TRBJ1-2,TRBD1,TRBV5-3,TGTGCCAGCAGCTTGGCACGCGACAGGGCTTTTGACTATGGCTACACCTTC,CASSLARDRAFDYGYTF
few,TRBJ2-7,-,TRBV7-9,TGTGCCAGCAGCCTATCGTACGGGAGTCCAGGGGAGCAGTACTTC,CASSLSYGSPGEQYF
few,TRBJ2-3,-,TRBV7-9,TGTGCCAGCAGCTTAACTCCTTCAGGGGGGAGCTCAGATACGCAGTATTTT,CASSLTPSGGSSDTQYF
few,TRBJ2-7,-,TRBV10-2,TGCGCCAGCCGAGCGAGCCAGTTGGAGCAGTACTTC,CASRASQLEQYF
many,TRBJ2-5,-,TRBV21-1,TGTGCCAGCAGCAAAGAGGGAACCCAGTACTTC,CASSKEGTQYF
-,TRBJ2-4,-,TRBV7-9,TGTGCCAGCAGCCTAATAGCCAAAAACATTCAGTACTTC,CASSLIAKNIQYF
-,TRBJ1-5,-,TRBV12-3/TRBV12-4,TGTGCCAGCAGTTTAAAAGGCCAGCCCCAGCATTTT,CASSLKGQPQHF
-,TRBJ2-1,-,TRBV4-3,TGCGCCAGCAGCCAAGAGGGGTTTGAGCAGTTCTTC,CASSQEGFEQFF
few,TRBJ2-7,TRBD1,TRBV6-5,TGTGCCAGCAGTTACGGGCCAGGGGGCTCCTACGAGCAGTACTTC,CASSYGPGGSYEQYF
-,TRBJ2-7,-,TRBV7-9,TGTGCCAGCAGCCAAGGATGCTACGAGCAGTACTTC,CASSQGCYEQYF
few,TRBJ1-4,TRBD1,TRBV28,TGTGCCAGCAGTATCATCGGACAGGGGGCCGCAACTAATGAAAAACTGGTTTTT,CASSIIGQGAATNEKLVF
few,TRBJ2-3,-,TRBV20-1,TGCAGTGCTAGAGATTGGGCGGATGCGGGAGATACGCAGTATTTT,CSARDWADAGDTQYF
-,TRBJ2-7,-,TRBV25-1,TGTGCCAGCAGTGAATTTGGGGACGAGCAGTACTTC,CASSEFGDEQYF
-,TRBJ1-1,TRBD1,TRBV5-4,TGTGCCAGCAGCTTGGGACCGACAGGGGGCGCTTATACTGAAGCTTTCTTT,CASSLGPTGGAYTEAFF
few,TRBJ1-2,-,TRBV25-1,TGTGCCAGCAGTGAATCAACAGAATTGTATGGCTACACCTTC,CASSESTELYGYTF
-,TRBJ1-1,-,TRBV5-6,TGTGCCAGCAGCTTCTGGGTCGGCTTGAACACTGAAGCTTTCTTT,CASSFWVGLNTEAFF
-,TRBJ2-7,-,TRBV25-1,TGTGCCAGCAGTGAGGGGGACTCCTACGAGCAGTACTTC,CASSEGDSYEQYF